This T cell receptor beta chain came from a study of CD8 T cells in Susac syndrome. Whole-study results and caveats: The study's TCR sequencing and HLA analysis drew on a certain number of individuals. That number was acknowledged as relatively small.

Healthy donors constituted the controls, which were matched for age and sex. TEMRA cells were FACS-enriched, unlike CD8+ and CD4+ T cells, which were negatively isolated. The CDR3 consists of 17 residues. CDR1 and CDR2 from the germline V gene are LNHDA and SQIVND (reference sequence). V shed 3 bases and J 2 bases; nucleotides not matched to a gene: 7. As for this clonotype: Antigen specificity is unknown.

Random hexamers were used to reverse transcribe roughly 0.45 to 1 ug of RNA. Across 54 Vbeta and 13 Jbeta, immunoSEQ multiplex PCR amplified TCR beta CDR3. MiXCR was run by TCRdb on the immunoSEQ multiplex PCR reads, yielding one entry per CDR3 protein. The sample lists under 200,000 distinct CDR3 sequences, 85% to 95% occurring once. Sequences were obtained from CD4+ T cells from PBMCs. The genes are TRBV19 and TRBJ2-3; TRBD2 aligns across 11 bases. The sequence derives from a human donor in good health. The CDR3, as DNA: TGTGCCAGTAGTATGCCCTCGACTAGCGGGATCACAGATACGCAGTATTTT. Encoded protein: CASSMPSTSGITDTQYF.